This record looks at one TCR beta chain sequence and its context. These data are taken from a study of blood T cell repertoires in COVID-19. Authors' data handling: By means of reference gene primer amplification, nucleated cell counts were estimated. The table came from immunoSEQ multiplex PCR; TCRdb's copy has only in-frame clones and leaves some out. The V and J calls and the clone size are those of that table, but D and trimming were determined from the DNA. In the table there are about 56,000 clones, roughly nine tenths of which are singletons. The CDR3 has 16 residues. V lost 4 bases and J lost 8; bases outside the gene matches: 10. Germline V gives CDR1 SGHTS, CDR2 YDEGEE.

V is TRBV5-8 and J is TRBJ2-1, with 12 bases that match TRBD1. Sequencing was done on a sample of peripheral blood. The receptor was isolated from a human donor in a cohort sampled during active COVID-19. CDR3 loop: CASSNYPGQGAHEQFF. CDR3 bases: TGTGCCAGCAGCAATTATCCGGGACAGGGGGCTCATGAGCAGTTCTTC.